This entry lists 5 T cell receptor beta chains sequenced from one sample in a study of blood T cell repertoires in COVID-19. The repertoire was sequenced with immunoSEQ multiplex PCR; TCRdb's copy has only in-frame clones and lacks some. Here the sample spans 150,000 to 200,000 clones, around 80% being singletons. Input material: peripheral blood. The receptors stem from a woman older than 75 with acute or convalescent COVID-19.

The chain combines TRBV18 with TRBJ2-2; D may be TRBD1 (5 bases). The CDR3 is 17 residues long. Germline CDR1 reads KGHSH; CDR2 reads LQKENI. V was cut by 3 bases and J by 2 bases, with 16 bases left in between. The CDR3 DNA reads as TGTGCCAGCTCACCCCGTCCAGGCAGGGATAACACCGGGGAGCTGTTTTTT. This sequence encodes CASSPRPGRDNTGELFF.

This clone has a single count. This rearrangement joins TRBV19 to TRBJ1-1; 8 bases fit TRBD1. Germline V gene data show CDR1 as LNHDA and CDR2 as SQIVND (reference sequence). Trimming removed 6 bases from V and 1 base from J; junction bases left unmatched: 4. This CDR3 spans 14 amino acids. CDR3: CASRADRGNTEAFF. The CDR3, as DNA: TGTGCCAGTAGGGCCGACAGGGGGAACACTGAAGCTTTCTTT. Drawing the rest from reference TRBV19 and TRBJ1-1, the complete variable domain is DGGITQSPKYLFRKEGQNVTLSCEQNLNHDAMYWYRQDPGQGLRLIYYSQIVNDFQKGDIAEGYSVSREKKESFPLTVTSAQKNPTAFYLCASRADRGNTEAFFGQGTRLTVV.

This chain uses TRBV27 with TRBJ2-1; 9 nucleotides align to TRBD1. Germline V lookup: CDR1 MNHEY, CDR2 SMNVEV (reference sequence). The J segment lost 5 bases and the V segment lost 3 bases, leaving 11 bases of the junction unmatched. The CDR3 runs to 17 residues. CDR3: CASSFRDRVLTDNEQFF. In DNA form, the CDR3 reads TGTGCCAGCAGTTTCCGGGACAGGGTGTTAACGGACAATGAGCAGTTCTTC.

V and J are TRBV7-2 and TRBJ1-5; possible D gene TRBD1, 6 bases. The ends were cut back, 1 base at V and 6 bases at J, with 19 bases in the middle. The V gene's germline CDR1 is SGHTA and CDR2 FQGNSA. The length of the CDR3 is 17 residues. The chain's CDR3 is CASSLGSGGRVGQPQHF. In DNA form, the CDR3 reads TGTGCCAGCAGCTTAGGGTCGGGGGGCAGGGTAGGTCAGCCCCAGCATTTT. Together with reference TRBV7-2 and TRBJ1-5, the CDR3 gives the full variable domain: GAGVSQSPSNKVTEKGKDVELRCDPISGHTALYWYRQSLGQGLEFLIYFQGNSAPDKSGLPSDRFSAERTGGSVSTLTIQRTQQEDSAVYLCASSLGSGGRVGQPQHFGDGTRLSIL.

The gene calls are TRBV5-1 and TRBJ1-1, with a possible D match to TRBD1 (5 bases). This CDR3 region has 12 residues. Trimming removed 4 bases at V and 4 bases at J, with 8 bases between. Per the germline V gene, CDR1 is SGHRS and CDR2 is YFSETQ. In DNA form, the CDR3 reads TGCGCCAGCAGCGCGGGGCTCACTGAAGCTTTCTTT. Protein sequence: CASSAGLTEAFF. Combining the CDR3 with reference TRBV5-1 and TRBJ1-1 gives the whole variable domain KAGVTQTPRYLIKTRGQQVTLSCSPISGHRSVSWYQQTPGQGLQFLFEYFSETQRNKGNFPGRFSGRQFSNSRSEMNVSTLELGDSALYLCASSAGLTEAFFGQGTRLTVV.